The present T cell receptor (beta chain) was sequenced within a study of blood T cell repertoires in COVID-19. Whole-study context: Samples of COVID-19 (acute and convalescent) were obtained from the United States, Italy and Spain. From T cells, B-cell-depleted T cells, or PBMCs came the material, which was cDNA or gDNA.

This clone occurred once. The authors' processing: Amplification from reference gene primers served as the basis for estimated nucleated cell counts. Only in-frame clones appear in the TCRdb table, and some are missing; sequencing was by immunoSEQ multiplex PCR. Clone size and the V and J calls come from that table; the DNA yielded D and trimming. The sample has roughly 190,000 clones, approximately 92% seen once. V gave up 10 bases and J gave up 3 bases, with 15 bases separating them. This CDR3 has 13 residues. Per germline, CDR1 ENHRY and CDR2 SYGVKD. Sequencing used peripheral blood. This clonotype was obtained from a man aged 50 to 60 with acute or convalescent COVID-19. The chain carries TRBV10-3 and TRBJ1-1; D remains unclear. CDR3 sequence (DNA): TGTGCCACAATGGGCGGGCGGTACACTGAAGCTTTCTTT. This translates into CATMGGRYTEAFF.